Listed here are 20 T cell receptor beta chains from one sample, sequenced in a study of blood T cells in healthy people across ages. Alongside a J-beta primer mix, a sample-barcoded 5' primer served in a second PCR lasting about 6 to 12 cycles. TCRdb ran MiXCR on the 5' RACE reads and lists one entry per CDR3 protein. Counted here are about 620,000 distinct CDR3 sequences, 20% to 25% occurring once; the ten biggest clones make up 3.6%. Sequences were obtained from blood. The receptors originated from a man between 65 and 79 years old in good health.

This clonotype was picked up a small number of times. This chain joins TRBV7-9 and TRBJ2-7; D might be TRBD2 (6 bases). CDR1 SEHNR and CDR2 FQNEAQ come from the germline V gene (reference sequence). CDR3 length equals 14 residues. V was shortened by 3 bases and J by 3 bases, with 12 bases between the two germline ends. CDR3 amino acids: CASSFGTPNYEQYF. As DNA, the CDR3 is TGTGCCAGCAGCTTTGGGACTCCCAACTACGAGCAGTACTTC.

V is TRBV20-1 and J is TRBJ2-4, with D unclear. CDR3 length: 13 residues. The germline CDR1 and CDR2 sequences are DFQATT and SNEGSKA (reference sequence). V dropped 8 bases and J dropped 0 bases, with 11 bases sitting between them. The CDR3 DNA reads as TGCAGTTCCGAACAAATAGCCAAAAACATTCAGTACTTC. It is translated as CSSEQIAKNIQYF.

This clonotype occurred a few times. This chain connects TRBV10-3 to TRBJ2-7; TRBD1 might be the D (6 bases). The ends were cut back, 4 bases at V and 3 bases at J, with 7 bases in the middle. The CDR3 is made up of 12 amino acids. Germline V gives CDR1 ENHRY, CDR2 SYGVKD. The CDR3 spells CAISGTDYEQYF. In DNA, the CDR3 is TGTGCCATCAGTGGGACAGACTACGAGCAGTACTTC.

For this clonotype: Compared with germline, one end of the junction differs, possibly owing to a read error. The chain uses TRBV12-3 or TRBV12-4 and TRBJ2-2, with D possibly TRBD2 on 6 matching bases. The CDR3 loop spans 16 amino acids. In nucleotides, the CDR3 is TGTGCCAGCAGTAGAACTCTCCCGATCGCCGCCGGGGGGCTGTTTTTT. Its translation is CASSRTLPIAAGGLFF.

Only a few counts were recorded for this clonotype. CDR3 bases: TGTGCCAGCAGCCAAGGGGGACGGTCACCCCTCCACTTT. Its protein product is CASSQGGRSPLHF. The chain carries TRBV14 and TRBJ1-6; TRBD1 might be the D (5 bases). The germline V gene encodes CDR1 SGHDN and CDR2 FVKESK. Trimming cost V 1 base and J 10 bases, with 8 bases left between them. The CDR3 has 13 residues.

The chain joins TRBV19 to TRBJ1-2; no firm D call. V lost 7 bases and J lost 7, with 10 bases in between. The CDR3 has 11 residues. CDR1 and CDR2 from the germline V gene are LNHDA and SQIVND (reference sequence). The CDR3 DNA sequence: TGTGCCAGTACCACGGCAGGTGGCTACACCTTC. Encoded protein: CASTTAGGYTF.

J is TRBJ2-7 and V is TRBV9; 7 bases are shared with TRBD2. The CDR3 runs to 14 residues. From germline, CDR1 is SGDLS and CDR2 YYNGEE. After removal of 1 base from V and 5 bases from J, the junction contained 6 bases not matched to a gene. The CDR3 coding sequence is TGTGCCAGCAGCGTATCCGCGGGAGAGAACGAGCAGTACTTC. Its translation is CASSVSAGENEQYF. The entire variable domain, with the rest obtained from reference TRBV9 and TRBJ2-7, is as follows: DSGVTQTPKHLITATGQRVTLRCSPRSGDLSVYWYQQSLDQGLQFLIQYYNGEERAKGNILERFSAQQFPDLHSELNLSSLELGDSALYFCASSVSAGENEQYFGPGTRLTVT.

The rearrangement links TRBV5-1 to TRBJ1-4; TRBD1 matches at 8 bases. V was clipped by 7 bases and J by 5 bases; unmatched bases: 7. The CDR3 totals 14 residues. The germline V gene has CDR1 SGHRS and CDR2 YFSETQ. The DNA of the CDR3 is TGCGCCAGCGCCCTGGGACAGGAAAATGAAAAACTGTTTTTT. Translated, it gives CASALGQENEKLFF.

There are a few counts of this clonotype. The V gene is TRBV7-9, the J gene TRBJ2-2; D call uncertain. The CDR3 sequence is 15 residues long. Between the trimmed V and J ends, which lost 1 base and 7 bases, there was a span of 13 bases. Germline CDR1 and CDR2: SEHNR and FQNEAQ (reference sequence). As DNA, the CDR3 is TGTGCCAGCAGCTTAGACTCCATAACTCGCGGGGAGCTGTTTTTT. It is translated as CASSLDSITRGELFF.

This rearrangement joins TRBV6-2 or TRBV6-3 to TRBJ2-7; the D gene is possibly TRBD1 (5 bases). The CDR3 has 13 amino acids. Per germline, CDR1 MNHEY and CDR2 SVGEGT. V gave up 10 bases and J gave up 3 bases, with 16 bases separating them. The CDR3 DNA reads TGTGCCACAAAGGGGTTATCAGACTACGAGCAGTACTTC. Its translation is CATKGLSDYEQYF.

V is TRBV29-1 and J is TRBJ2-1; D unresolved. The germline gives CDR1 SQVTM, CDR2 ANQGSEA. V shed 1 base and J shed 6 bases, with 10 bases lying between them. The CDR3 has 13 residues. The CDR3 DNA reads TGCAGCGTTGAAGTATCTGGGTCCAATGAGCAGTTCTTC. As protein: CSVEVSGSNEQFF.

In its sample, this clonotype was seen a few times. This rearrangement joins TRBV2 to TRBJ2-2; 9 bases line up with TRBD1. CDR1 SNHLY and CDR2 FYNNEI come from the germline V gene. J lost 6 bases, V lost 8 bases, and 4 bases had no gene match. The CDR3 extends over 13 amino acids. This CDR3 is CASGTGISGELFF. The CDR3 DNA sequence: TGTGCCAGCGGGACAGGGATATCCGGGGAGCTGTTTTTT. Filled out from reference TRBV2 and TRBJ2-2, the complete variable domain reads EPEVTQTPSHQVTQMGQEVILRCVPISNHLYFYWYRQILGQKVEFLVSFYNNEISEKSEIFDDQFSVERPDGSNFTLKIRSTKLEDSAMYFCASGTGISGELFFGEGSRLTVL.

The CDR3: CASRPSRTGKSEQYF. The CDR3 DNA reads TGTGCCAGCAGGCCCTCTAGGACAGGGAAGTCCGAGCAGTACTTC. The chain employs TRBV28 and TRBJ2-7, with 8 nucleotides matching TRBD1. Germline V CDR1 and CDR2: MDHEN, SYDVKM. V was clipped by 6 bases and J by 6 bases; unmatched bases: 13. The CDR3 is made up of 15 amino acids. The full variable domain, its missing parts supplied by reference TRBV28 and TRBJ2-7, is DVKVTQSSRYLVKRTGEKVFLECVQDMDHENMFWYRQDPGLGLRLIYFSYDVKMKEKGDIPEGYSVSREKKERFSLILESASTNQTSMYLCASRPSRTGKSEQYFGPGTRLTVT.

The genes are TRBV7-6 and TRBJ2-7, with a weak D call TRBD1 (5 bases). Looked up from germline, CDR1 is SGHVS and CDR2 is FNYEAQ. The V end lost 5 bases, the J end lost 0 bases, and 17 bases lay between the germline ends. There are 16 residues in the CDR3. This CDR3 is CASSPIPCGASYEQYF. DNA of the CDR3: TGTGCCAGCAGCCCCATTCCATGTGGGGCCTCCTACGAGCAGTACTTC. The variable domain in full, with the rest retrieved from reference TRBV7-6 and TRBJ2-7, is GAGVSQSPRYKVTKRGQDVALRCDPISGHVSLYWYRQALGQGPEFLTYFNYEAQQDKSGLPNDRFSAERPEGSISTLTIQRTEQRDSAMYRCASSPIPCGASYEQYFGPGTRLTVT.

This chain connects TRBV4-2 to TRBJ2-5; tentatively, D is TRBD2 (6 bases). Gene TRBJ2-1 matches the end of the DNA better, so the J call may be wrong. Germline values: CDR1 LGHNA, CDR2 YNFKEQ. This CDR3 is built from 14 residues. This chain's CDR3 is CASSQDTGASEQFF. The CDR3 nucleotides read TGTGCCAGCAGCCAAGATACGGGAGCATCGGAGCAGTTCTTC.

This clonotype has just a few counts. The chain links TRBV12-3 or TRBV12-4 to TRBJ2-1, with 7 bases fitting TRBD2. Trimming at V came to 5 bases and at J to 5 bases, leaving 6 bases not matched to a gene. The CDR3 runs 14 residues. The CDR3 sequence: CASSRLAENNEQFF. For the CDR3, the DNA is TGTGCCAGCAGTCGGCTAGCGGAAAACAATGAGCAGTTCTTC.

V and J are TRBV6-2 or TRBV6-3 and TRBJ2-7; 8 bases are shared with TRBD1. V gave up 4 bases and J gave up 4 bases; unmatched junction bases: 9. Germline-derived CDR1 and CDR2 are MNHEY and SVGEGT. This CDR3 is 15 amino acids long. The CDR3 DNA reads TGTGCCAGCAGTTCCCGCGGACAGGGACCTTACGAGCAGTACTTC. As protein: CASSSRGQGPYEQYF.

CDR3 DNA sequence: TGTGCCAGCAGTTCCCTAGCGGGAGGGGTTCCTAGTGAGCAGTTCTTC. It translates to CASSSLAGGVPSEQFF. This sequence joins TRBV28 and TRBJ2-1, with 12 nucleotides matching TRBD2. CDR1 is MDHEN and CDR2 is SYDVKM in the germline V gene. V lost 4 bases to trimming and J lost 9 bases; unmatched junction nucleotides: 10. There are 16 residues in the CDR3.

The chain joins TRBV2 to TRBJ2-5; 8 bases map to TRBD1. The DNA end lines up better with TRBJ2-7; the J call may be wrong. This CDR3 has 15 amino acids. Germline assignment: CDR1 SNHLY and CDR2 FYNNEI. The CDR3 sequence: CASSRQGIMSYEQYF. CDR3 nucleotide sequence: TGTGCCAGCAGTCGACAGGGGATAATGAGTTACGAGCAGTACTTC.

This clonotype was seen a handful of times. The chain has TRBV5-1 and TRBJ1-1; 7 nucleotides align to TRBD1. The germline CDR1 and CDR2 sequences are SGHRS and YFSETQ. The CDR3 has 15 amino acids. The V gene end was trimmed by 0 bases and the J gene end by 1 base; junction bases not matched to a gene: 3. The CDR3 protein is CASSLVGDRNTEAFF. CDR3 DNA: TGCGCCAGCAGCTTGGTTGGGGACAGGAACACTGAAGCTTTCTTT.